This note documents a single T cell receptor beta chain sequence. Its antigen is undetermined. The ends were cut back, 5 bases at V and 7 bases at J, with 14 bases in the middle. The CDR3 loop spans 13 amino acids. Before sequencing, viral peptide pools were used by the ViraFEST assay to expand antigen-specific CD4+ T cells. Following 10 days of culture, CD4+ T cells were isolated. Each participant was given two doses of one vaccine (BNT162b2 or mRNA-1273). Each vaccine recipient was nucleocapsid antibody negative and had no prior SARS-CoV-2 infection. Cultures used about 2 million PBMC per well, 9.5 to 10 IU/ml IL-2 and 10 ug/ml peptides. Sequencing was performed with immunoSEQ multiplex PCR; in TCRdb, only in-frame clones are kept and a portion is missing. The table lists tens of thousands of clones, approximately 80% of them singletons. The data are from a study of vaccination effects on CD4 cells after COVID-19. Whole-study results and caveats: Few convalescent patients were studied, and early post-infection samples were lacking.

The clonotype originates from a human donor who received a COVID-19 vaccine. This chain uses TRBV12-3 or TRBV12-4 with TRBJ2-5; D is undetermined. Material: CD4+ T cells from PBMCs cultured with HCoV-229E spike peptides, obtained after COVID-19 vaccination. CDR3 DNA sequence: TGTGCCAGCAGTAATGGTCACCTTACGACCCAGTACTTC. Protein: CASSNGHLTTQYF.